Listed here are 7 T cell receptor beta chains from one sample, sequenced in a study of blood T cell repertoires in COVID-19. The table came from immunoSEQ multiplex PCR; TCRdb's copy has only in-frame clones and leaves some out. This sample has 40,000 or so clones, with 85% to 90% found just once. Sample: peripheral blood. These receptors originate from a man aged 25 to 40 with active or convalescent COVID-19.

This clone was observed once. For the CDR3, the DNA is TGTGGAGCAGGGCGTTCTGGAAACACCATATATTTT. It codes for CGAGRSGNTIYF. This chain connects TRBV6-5 to TRBJ1-3, with a tentative D call TRBD1 (5 bases). CDR1 and CDR2 from the germline V gene are MNHEY and SVGAGI. This CDR3 spans 12 amino acids.

Of note for this clone: An end of the junction differs from the germline gene, which may be a read error. The V gene is TRBV7-7, the J gene TRBJ2-1, with D perhaps being TRBD1 or TRBD2 (5 bases each). Germline CDR1 is SSHAT and CDR2 is FNYEAQ (reference sequence). The CDR3 covers 14 residues. The CDR3 DNA follows: TGTGCTAGCAGCTTACTAGTCCAAGGGGATGAGCAGTTCTTC. Translating it yields CASSLLVQGDEQFF.

The DNA of the CDR3 is TGTGCCAGCAGCCCCACCGGCCCCCGGGATCCCCAGCATTTT. This gives the protein CASSPTGPRDPQHF. The chain couples TRBV7-2 to TRBJ1-5, with D unresolved. V was clipped by 5 bases and J by 10 bases, with 18 bases between them. CDR3 size: 14 residues. The germline V gene encodes CDR1 SGHTA and CDR2 FQGNSA.

The chain joins TRBV21-1 to TRBJ2-1; the DNA was not used to check the table's D call, TRBD2. TRBV21-1 corresponds to a pseudogene. The CDR3 runs to 16 residues. The CDR3 DNA is TGTGCCAGCCGCGAAATTACTAGCGGGAATATAAATGAGCAGTTCTTC. Translated: CASREITSGNINEQFF.

In its sample, this clone was seen a few times. The CDR3 DNA reads TGTGCCAGCAGCCAAGCCAACAGGGGAGTTGGAGAAAAACTGTTTTTT. Translation: CASSQANRGVGEKLFF. The chain has TRBV4-2 and TRBJ1-4; 7 bases align to TRBD1. CDR1 and CDR2 from the germline V gene are LGHNA and YNFKEQ. This CDR3 has 16 amino acids. Trimming removed 1 base from V and 8 bases from J; junction bases left unmatched: 10.

This clone was recorded only once. This chain uses TRBV10-3 with TRBJ2-2; 8 positions agree with TRBD1. Germline V CDR1 and CDR2: ENHRY, SYGVKD. Germline trimming cut 3 bases from V and 5 bases from J; bases unmatched to any gene: 8. The CDR3 extends over 16 amino acids. The CDR3 is CAISDPYGTGTGELFF. The CDR3 DNA reads as TGTGCCATCAGTGACCCCTATGGGACAGGTACCGGGGAGCTGTTTTTT.

This chain joins TRBV27 and TRBJ1-2; perhaps TRBD1 as D (5 bases). The V gene's germline CDR1 is MNHEY and CDR2 SMNVEV (reference sequence). V gave up 4 bases and J gave up 3 bases, with 18 bases separating them. The CDR3 has 16 amino acids. CDR3 nucleotides: TGTGCCAGCAGTTCAGAAGCCGGGGGTTGGCACTATGGCTACACCTTC. Its translation: CASSSEAGGWHYGYTF.